The T cell receptor beta chain described here comes from a study of radiation and T cells in renal cell carcinoma. Regarding the study as a whole: Top tumor clonotypes rose in blood 2 weeks post-radiation, then contracted.

In the case of this clone: Its cognate antigen is unknown.

Time point of the sample: baseline pretreatment blood. Treatment defined: 15 Gy SBRT to primary tumor, nephrectomy 4 weeks later. Germline V gene lookup returns CDR1 MGHDK and CDR2 SYGVNS. V was clipped by 1 base and J by 4 bases, with 15 bases between them. This CDR3 has 16 residues. The repertoire was sequenced with immunoSEQ multiplex PCR; TCRdb's copy has only in-frame clones and lacks some. The data show 94,000 or so clones, 82% seen once. This receptor was identified in a man between 60 and 70 years old with renal cell carcinoma. The chain is built from TRBV25-1 and TRBJ2-3, with D perhaps TRBD2 (5 bases). Material: blood, obtained from a patient whose treatment included radiotherapy and nephrectomy. This chain's CDR3 is CASSEWDAGSPDTQYF. CDR3 DNA: TGTGCCAGCAGTGAATGGGATGCGGGTAGCCCAGATACGCAGTATTTT.